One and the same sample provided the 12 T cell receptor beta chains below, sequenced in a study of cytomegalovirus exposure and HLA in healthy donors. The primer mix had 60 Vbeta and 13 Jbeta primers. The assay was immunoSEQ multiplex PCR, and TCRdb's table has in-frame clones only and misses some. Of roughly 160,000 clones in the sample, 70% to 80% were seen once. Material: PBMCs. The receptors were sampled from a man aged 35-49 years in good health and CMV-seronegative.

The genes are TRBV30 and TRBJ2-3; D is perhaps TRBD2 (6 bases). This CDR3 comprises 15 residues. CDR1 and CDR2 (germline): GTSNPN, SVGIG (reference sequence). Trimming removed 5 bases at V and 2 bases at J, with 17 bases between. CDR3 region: CAWGRFRFYTDTQYF. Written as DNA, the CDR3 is TGTGCCTGGGGGAGGTTTAGGTTTTACACAGATACGCAGTATTTT.

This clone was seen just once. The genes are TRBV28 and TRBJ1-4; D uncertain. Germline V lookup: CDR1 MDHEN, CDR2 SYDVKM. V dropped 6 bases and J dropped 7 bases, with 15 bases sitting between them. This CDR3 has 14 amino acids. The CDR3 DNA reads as TGTGCCAGCAGGGGTCAACAGTTTATTGAAAAACTGTTTTTT. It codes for CASRGQQFIEKLFF. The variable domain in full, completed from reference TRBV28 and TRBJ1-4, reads DVKVTQSSRYLVKRTGEKVFLECVQDMDHENMFWYRQDPGLGLRLIYFSYDVKMKEKGDIPEGYSVSREKKERFSLILESASTNQTSMYLCASRGQQFIEKLFFGSGTQLSVL.

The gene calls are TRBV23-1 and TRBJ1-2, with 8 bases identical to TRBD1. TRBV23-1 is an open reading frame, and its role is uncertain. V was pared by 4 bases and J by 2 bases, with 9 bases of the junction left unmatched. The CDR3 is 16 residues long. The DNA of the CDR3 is TGCGCCAGCAGTCCCAAAAGACAGGGGAAAAACTATGGCTACACCTTC. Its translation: CASSPKRQGKNYGYTF.

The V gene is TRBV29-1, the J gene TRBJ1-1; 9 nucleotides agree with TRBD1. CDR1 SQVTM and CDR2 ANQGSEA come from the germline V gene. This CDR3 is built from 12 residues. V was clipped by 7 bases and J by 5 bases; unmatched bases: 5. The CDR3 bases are TGCAGCGCGAGACAGGGGGTAACTGAAGCTTTCTTT. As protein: CSARQGVTEAFF. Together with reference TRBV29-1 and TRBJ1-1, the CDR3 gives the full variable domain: SAVISQKPSRDICQRGTSLTIQCQVDSQVTMMFWYRQQPGQSLTLIATANQGSEATYESGFVIDKFPISRPNLTFSTLTVSNMSPEDSSIYLCSARQGVTEAFFGQGTRLTVV.

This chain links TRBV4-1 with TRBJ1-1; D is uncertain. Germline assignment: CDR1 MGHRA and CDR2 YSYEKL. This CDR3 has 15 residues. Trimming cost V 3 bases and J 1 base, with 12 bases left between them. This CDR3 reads CASSHLTRSNTEAFF. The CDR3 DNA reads TGCGCCAGCAGCCATCTTACCAGGTCGAACACTGAAGCTTTCTTT.

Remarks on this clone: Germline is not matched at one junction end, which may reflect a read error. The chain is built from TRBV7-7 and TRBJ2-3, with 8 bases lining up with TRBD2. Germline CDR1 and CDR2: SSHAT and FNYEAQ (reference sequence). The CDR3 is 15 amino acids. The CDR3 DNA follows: TGTGCTAGCAGCTTAGCCAGCGGGGGTACAGATACGCAGTATTTT. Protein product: CASSLASGGTDTQYF.

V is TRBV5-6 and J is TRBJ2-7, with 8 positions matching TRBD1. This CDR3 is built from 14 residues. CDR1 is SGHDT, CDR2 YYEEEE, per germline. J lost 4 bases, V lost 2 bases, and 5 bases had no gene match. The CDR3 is CASSFGQGSYEQYF. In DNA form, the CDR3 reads TGTGCCAGCAGCTTCGGACAGGGCTCGTACGAGCAGTACTTC.

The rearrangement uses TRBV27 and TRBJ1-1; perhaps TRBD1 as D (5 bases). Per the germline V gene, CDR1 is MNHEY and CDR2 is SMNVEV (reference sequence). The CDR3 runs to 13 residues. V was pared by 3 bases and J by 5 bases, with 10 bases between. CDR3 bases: TGTGCCAGCAGTTTCTCAGGGAAAACTGAAGCTTTCTTT. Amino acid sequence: CASSFSGKTEAFF.

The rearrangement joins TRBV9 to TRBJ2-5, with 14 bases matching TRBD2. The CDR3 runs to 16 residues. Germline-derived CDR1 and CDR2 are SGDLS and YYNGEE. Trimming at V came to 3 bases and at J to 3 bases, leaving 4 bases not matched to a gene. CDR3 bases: TGTGCCAGCAGCGGCCCGGGACTAGCGGGGGAAGAGACCCAGTACTTC. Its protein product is CASSGPGLAGEETQYF.

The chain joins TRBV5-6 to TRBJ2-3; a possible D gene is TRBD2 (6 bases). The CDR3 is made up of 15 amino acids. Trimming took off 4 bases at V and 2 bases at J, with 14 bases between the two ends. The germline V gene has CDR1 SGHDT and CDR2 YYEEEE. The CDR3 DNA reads TGTGCCAGCAGCGGGGACTTTGAGCCCACAGATACGCAGTATTTT. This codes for CASSGDFEPTDTQYF.

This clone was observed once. This CDR3 reads CASSPRGGLNTGELFF. The CDR3 nucleotides are TGTGCCAGCAGCCCCCGGGGGGGATTAAACACCGGGGAGCTGTTTTTT. The chain uses TRBV9 and TRBJ2-2, with 8 positions matching TRBD2. The CDR3 runs 16 residues. Trimming removed 4 bases from V and 2 bases from J; junction bases left unmatched: 7. Germline V gene data show CDR1 as SGDLS and CDR2 as YYNGEE.

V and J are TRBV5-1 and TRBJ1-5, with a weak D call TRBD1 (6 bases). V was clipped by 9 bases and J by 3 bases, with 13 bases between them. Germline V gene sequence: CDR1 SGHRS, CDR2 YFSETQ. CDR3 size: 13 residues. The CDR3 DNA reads TGCGCCATTACCCGGGACAACAATCAGCCCCAGCATTTT. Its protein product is CAITRDNNQPQHF.